A selection of T cell receptor beta chains follows, all from one sample in a study of long-term antiretroviral therapy in people with HIV. Here immunoSEQ multiplex PCR was the method, and the copy in TCRdb shows in-frame clones only, minus some. In the table there are under 50,000 clones, less than 95% of which are singletons. The material sequenced was unsorted PBMCs, taken 9 to 9.5 years after starting antiretroviral therapy. These receptors were taken from a man aged 30-40 years with HIV. CDR3s include the opening cysteine and the closing phenylalanine or tryptophan. D genes are given only for firm matches. Expanded clones get a size class; other rows say once, few or many, or leave the size out.

j_call clone_size d_call v_call cdr3_aa cdr3_nt
TRBJ1-1 - - TRBV7-2 CASSFFGGREWNTEAFF TGTGCCAGCAGCTTTTTCGGGGGGCGGGAATGGAACACTGAAGCTTTCTTT
TRBJ2-2 - TRBD1 TRBV7-9 CASSKDRATGELFF TGTGCCAGCAGCAAGGACAGGGCAACCGGGGAGCTGTTTTTT
TRBJ2-1 - - TRBV2 CASRPGTQYNEQFF TGTGCCAGCAGACCCGGGACACAATACAATGAGCAGTTCTTC
TRBJ1-2 - - TRBV20-1 CSVGNYGYTF TGCAGTGTAGGGAACTATGGCTACACCTTC
TRBJ2-7 - - TRBV25-1 CASSERREQYF TGTGCCAGCAGTGAACGGCGGGAGCAGTACTTC
TRBJ2-1 - - TRBV6-1 CASSESGYGLGQFF TGTGCCAGCAGTGAATCTGGCTACGGGCTTGGGCAGTTCTTC
TRBJ2-7 - TRBD1 TRBV4-1 CASSRDRGQSYEQYF TGCGCCAGCAGCCGAGACAGGGGGCAATCCTACGAGCAGTACTTC
TRBJ1-5 - - TRBV30 CAWNRLEGQPQHF TGTGCCTGGAACAGGTTAGAGGGTCAGCCCCAGCATTTT
TRBJ2-7 - TRBD1 TRBV2 CASRDDRGQQYF TGTGCCAGCAGGGATGACAGGGGGCAACAGTACTTC
TRBJ1-5 - - TRBV28 CASSGSGGWSQPQHF TGTGCCAGCAGCGGGTCCGGGGGATGGAGTCAGCCCCAGCATTTT
TRBJ2-2 once - TRBV5-1 CASSLDRSRRVGELFF TGCGCCAGCAGCTTGGATCGGTCCAGGCGGGTCGGGGAGCTGTTTTTT
TRBJ2-3 - - TRBV7-3 CASKITGASTDTQYF TGTGCCAGCAAAATAACGGGGGCGAGCACAGATACGCAGTATTTT
TRBJ1-1 - - TRBV7-6 CASSPLTNTEAFF TGTGCCAGCAGCCCCCTCACGAACACTGAAGCTTTCTTT
TRBJ1-6 - - TRBV11-2 CASSLVQNSPLHF TGTGCCAGCAGCTTAGTGCAGAATTCACCCCTCCACTTT
TRBJ2-2 - - TRBV5-1 CASSLAWGELFF TGCGCCAGCAGCTTGGCCTGGGGGGAGCTGTTTTTT
TRBJ2-1 - - TRBV7-3 CASSFDYNNEQFF TGTGCCAGCAGCTTCGACTACAACAATGAGCAGTTCTTC
TRBJ2-6 - - TRBV7-9 CASSPVGGTGANVLTF TGTGCCAGCAGCCCCGTGGGGGGCACTGGGGCCAACGTCCTGACTTTC
TRBJ2-2 - - TRBV25-1 CASRGRVTGELFF TGTGCCAGCAGGGGCAGGGTAACCGGGGAGCTGTTTTTT
TRBJ2-5 - TRBD2 TRBV19 CASRGVGSETQYF TGTGCCAGTCGGGGGGTCGGGAGTGAGACCCAGTACTTC
TRBJ2-3 once - TRBV7-6 CASSPLRGVLTYTQYF TGTGCCAGCAGCCCCCTCCGGGGAGTCCTTACTTATACGCAGTATTTT
TRBJ1-5 once - TRBV5-8 CASSLLPGPYNQPQHF TGTGCCAGCAGCTTGCTCCCAGGGCCTTACAATCAGCCCCAGCATTTT
TRBJ2-5 - - TRBV4-1 CASSQVELAQETQYF TGCGCCAGCAGCCAGGTGGAACTGGCCCAAGAGACCCAGTACTTC